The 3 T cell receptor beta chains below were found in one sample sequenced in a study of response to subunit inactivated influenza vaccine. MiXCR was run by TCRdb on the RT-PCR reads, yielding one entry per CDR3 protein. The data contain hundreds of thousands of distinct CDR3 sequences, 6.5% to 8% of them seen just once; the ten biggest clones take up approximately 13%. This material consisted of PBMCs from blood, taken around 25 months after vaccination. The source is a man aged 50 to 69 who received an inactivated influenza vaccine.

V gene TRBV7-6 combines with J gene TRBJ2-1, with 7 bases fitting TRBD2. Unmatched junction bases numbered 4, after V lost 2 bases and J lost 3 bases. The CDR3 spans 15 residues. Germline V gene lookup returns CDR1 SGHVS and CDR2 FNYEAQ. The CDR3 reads CASSLPGTIYNEQFF. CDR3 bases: TGTGCCAGCAGCTTACCCGGGACTATCTACAATGAGCAGTTCTTC.

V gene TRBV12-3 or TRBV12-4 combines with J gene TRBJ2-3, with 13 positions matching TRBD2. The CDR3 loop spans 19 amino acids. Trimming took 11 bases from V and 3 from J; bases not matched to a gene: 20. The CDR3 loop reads CACIPYPWTSGSATDTQYF. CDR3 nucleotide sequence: TGTGCCTGCATCCCATACCCCTGGACTAGCGGGAGCGCGACAGATACGCAGTATTTT.

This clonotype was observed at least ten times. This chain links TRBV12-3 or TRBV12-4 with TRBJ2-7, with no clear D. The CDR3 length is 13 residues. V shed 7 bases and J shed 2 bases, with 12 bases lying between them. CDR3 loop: CASTPGRTYEQYF. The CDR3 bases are TGTGCCAGCACCCCCGGACGGACCTACGAGCAGTACTTC.